These 9 T cell receptor beta chains were all obtained from the same sample, sequenced in a study of blood T cell repertoires in COVID-19 (dated by TCRdb to the early 2020s). The receptor library was made with the immunoSEQ multiplex PCR assay. The source is immuneACCESS, and TCRdb retained only in-frame sequences with V and J called. Part of the clones is not carried over; for the studies checked, unresolved V genes explain less than half of this, and the remainder is unexplained. The sample has about 180,000 clones on record, approximately 83% of them singletons. Together, the top ten hold over 9.5% of the sample. The sequencing input was peripheral blood. Every receptor here comes from a human donor with active or convalescent COVID-19. The donor label of this sample is uncertain.

The rearrangement joins TRBV4-2 to TRBJ2-3; the match to TRBD2 covers 10 bases. The ends lost 2 bases at V and 6 bases at J; junction bases unmatched: 8. This CDR3 comprises 16 residues. The germline CDR1 and CDR2 sequences are LGHNA and YNFKEQ. As DNA, the CDR3 is TGTGCCAGCAGCCAACTAACAGCGGGAGGGGCGGATACGCAGTATTTT. This sequence encodes CASSQLTAGGADTQYF.

This clone was counted only a few times. The rearrangement uses TRBV5-1 and TRBJ1-2; D uncertain. CDR1 and CDR2 (germline): SGHRS, YFSETQ. Trimming cost V 4 bases and J 3 bases, with 10 bases left between them. The CDR3 covers 13 residues. CDR3 region: CASSNQDYYGYTF. CDR3 DNA sequence: TGCGCCAGCAGCAACCAGGATTACTATGGCTACACCTTC. Together with reference TRBV5-1 and TRBJ1-2, the CDR3 gives the full variable domain: KAGVTQTPRYLIKTRGQQVTLSCSPISGHRSVSWYQQTPGQGLQFLFEYFSETQRNKGNFPGRFSGRQFSNSRSEMNVSTLELGDSALYLCASSNQDYYGYTFGSGTRLTVV.

This rearrangement joins TRBV7-9 to TRBJ2-7, with D uncertain. The V gene's germline CDR1 is SEHNR and CDR2 FQNEAQ (reference sequence). The length of the CDR3 is 16 residues. V gave up 5 bases and J gave up 4 bases, with 21 bases separating them. The CDR3 DNA sequence: TGTGCCAGCAGCCCGTCTAGTGTCGGGTCCGGTTACGAGCAGTACTTC. This sequence encodes CASSPSSVGSGYEQYF.

CDR3 bases: TGCGCCAGCAGCCAGGTTGGACAGCTTAGGGCACCCCTCCACTTT. It codes for CASSQVGQLRAPLHF. This chain links TRBV4-1 with TRBJ1-6; D is perhaps TRBD1 (6 bases). Per germline, CDR1 MGHRA and CDR2 YSYEKL. The CDR3 is made up of 15 amino acids. The ends were cut back, 3 bases at V and 11 bases at J, with 17 bases in the middle.

V is TRBV27 and J is TRBJ2-1; 8 bases align to TRBD2. The germline V gene encodes CDR1 MNHEY and CDR2 SMNVEV (reference sequence). The CDR3 extends over 15 amino acids. V shed 8 bases and J 7 bases; nucleotides not matched to a gene: 13. The CDR3 here is CASGILASGRNEQFF. The CDR3 bases are TGTGCCAGCGGAATCTTGGCTAGCGGGCGAAATGAGCAGTTCTTC.

The CDR3 is CASSQDRGSGQPQHF. In DNA form, the CDR3 reads TGCGCCAGCAGCCAAGATCGGGGGAGTGGGCAGCCCCAGCATTTT. The V and J genes are TRBV4-1 and TRBJ1-5; D possibly corresponds to TRBD1 (5 bases). Germline CDR1 and CDR2: MGHRA and YSYEKL. The CDR3 runs to 15 residues. Trimming pared 0 bases from V and 7 bases from J, leaving 13 bases between.

This clone came up once. V and J are TRBV3-1 (or the pseudogene TRBV3-2) and TRBJ2-3, with 16 nucleotides matching TRBD2. The CDR3 consists of 17 residues. The germline CDR1 and CDR2 sequences are LGHDT and YNNKEL (reference sequence). The junction had 6 bases not matched to a gene; V was cut back by 3 bases and J by 6 bases. The chain's CDR3 is CASSQGTSGRALDTQYF. The CDR3 DNA reads TGTGCCAGCAGCCAGGGGACTAGCGGGAGGGCCTTGGATACGCAGTATTTT.

CDR3 nucleotides: TGTGCCAGCAGCTCGAGCGGGAGGGGCAGCACCGGGGAGCTGTTTTTT. Its protein is CASSSSGRGSTGELFF. The chain has TRBV7-9 and TRBJ2-2; TRBD2 matches at 10 bases. Losses at the gene ends were 4 bases for V and 4 bases for J; bases not matched to a gene: 6. This CDR3 has 16 amino acids. Germline CDR1 reads SEHNR; CDR2 reads FQNEAQ (reference sequence).

The rearrangement joins TRBV7-3 to TRBJ2-7, with 9 bases identical to TRBD2. The CDR3 loop spans 16 amino acids. The trim removed 5 bases at V and 2 bases at J, leaving 10 bases unmatched. The germline gives CDR1 SGHTA, CDR2 FQGTGA. The CDR3, as DNA: TGTGCCAGCAGCATTGCTAGCGGGATAGGAGCCTACGAGCAGTACTTC. Protein sequence: CASSIASGIGAYEQYF. The entire variable domain, with the rest obtained from reference TRBV7-3 and TRBJ2-7, is as follows: GAGVSQTPSNKVTEKGKYVELRCDPISGHTALYWYRQSLGQGPEFLIYFQGTGAADDSGLPNDRFFAVRPEGSVSTLKIQRTERGDSAVYLCASSIASGIGAYEQYFGPGTRLTVT.